This T cell receptor beta chain originates from a study of early T cells in non-severe SARS-CoV-2 infection. MiXCR was run by TCRdb on the 5' RACE reads, yielding one entry per CDR3 protein. The data hold tens of thousands of distinct CDR3 sequences, with around 10% observed a single time. V gave up 0 bases and J gave up 3 bases, with 14 bases separating them. Germline-derived CDR1 and CDR2 are SGHAT and FQNNGV. This CDR3 is built from 16 residues. The genes are TRBV11-2 and TRBJ2-5, with D tentatively TRBD2 (5 bases). This TCR derives from an adult who was a healthcare worker with PCR-confirmed SARS-CoV-2 infection or an uninfected control (not recorded which). This material consisted of whole blood, taken at baseline. CDR3 DNA sequence: TGTGCCAGCAGCTTAGATCTGGGAGACGGTAAAGAGACCCAGTACTTC. Its protein product is CASSLDLGDGKETQYF.